This T cell receptor beta chain was sequenced during a study of regulatory T cells in long-lasting Graves disease. Study-level findings and limits: The analysis examined peripheral blood only and excluded thyroid tissue.

The length of the CDR3 is 16 residues. Per germline, CDR1 MNHEY and CDR2 SVGEGT. With V trimmed by 4 bases and J by 8 bases, 6 bases remained unmatched. Construction of TCR beta libraries relied on iRepertoire HTBI primers and on Arm-PCR targeting CDR3 regions. TCRdb called the multiplex PCR reads again in MiXCR, with one record for every CDR3 protein. The sample lists 200,000 to 300,000 distinct CDR3 sequences, around 21% occurring once. Time point: newly diagnosed GD, antithyroid drugs for less than 3 months. PBMCs were the source of the RNA used for TCR sequencing. EDTA tubes collected nine milliliters of peripheral blood. As for this clonotype: What it binds is unknown.

The chain carries TRBV6-2 or TRBV6-3 and TRBJ2-1; 15 bases fit TRBD2. The clonotype was recovered from a female donor with Graves disease. The source material was peripheral blood mononuclear cells (PBMCs), sampled at new diagnosis, from a patient treated with antithyroid drugs. Here the CDR3 DNA reads TGTGCCAGCAGTTCCGCCGGACTAGCGGGGGGGGATGAGCAGTTCTTC. It yields the protein CASSSAGLAGGDEQFF.